The 10 T cell receptor beta chains below come from one sample, sequenced in a study of T cell repertoires in cytomegalovirus infection. One entry per CDR3 protein results from TCRdb running MiXCR on the reads. This sample has about 46,000 distinct CDR3 sequences, with more than 20% found just once. These receptors are not linked to any known antigen. The sequenced sample was PBMCs, sequenced either directly or after in vitro stimulation (not recorded which). These receptors all come from a human donor in good health (CMV status not recorded). Some clones in this sample may be carry-over from other donors' samples.

This clonotype was seen repeatedly, ten times or more. The V and J genes are TRBV20-1 and TRBJ2-6; D remains ambiguous. CDR1 and CDR2 (germline): DFQATT, SNEGSKA (reference sequence). V lost 1 base, J lost 2 bases, and 9 bases lay in between. The CDR3 spans 15 residues. CDR3 nucleotide sequence: TGCAGTGCTAGAGGGACGAAAGCTGGGGCCAACGTCCTGACTTTC. It is translated as CSARGTKAGANVLTF.

This chain links TRBV29-1 with TRBJ1-1; 7 bases fit TRBD1. Trimming at V came to 6 bases and at J to 3 bases, leaving 4 bases not matched to a gene. The V gene's germline CDR1 is SQVTM and CDR2 ANQGSEA. This CDR3 is built from 12 residues. The CDR3 DNA sequence: TGCAGCGTCGGCAGGGGGGACACTGAAGCTTTCTTT. Its translation is CSVGRGDTEAFF.

The chain joins TRBV19 to TRBJ2-1; the D is unclear. Germline V lookup: CDR1 LNHDA, CDR2 SQIVND (reference sequence). V shed 6 bases and J shed 5 bases, with 11 bases lying between them. The CDR3 loop spans 13 amino acids. CDR3 sequence reads: CASRKDGDNEQFF. The CDR3 bases are TGTGCCAGTAGGAAGGACGGCGACAATGAGCAGTTCTTC.

This clonotype was seen only a few times. CDR3 in DNA: TGTGCCAGCAGTTTCCCCCTCCTGGCCTCATACTCCGCCGGGGAGCTGTTTTTT. Encoded protein: CASSFPLLASYSAGELFF. The chain joins TRBV12-3 or TRBV12-4 to TRBJ2-2, with D unclear. This CDR3 has 18 amino acids. Trimming shortened V by 3 bases and J by 6 bases, and 23 bases separated the two germline ends.

The chain has TRBV20-1 and TRBJ1-1, with D possibly matching TRBD1 (5 bases). The germline V gene has CDR1 DFQATT and CDR2 SNEGSKA (reference sequence). The germline V and J ends were trimmed by 6 bases and 5 bases, with 16 bases remaining between them. CDR3 size: 13 residues. The CDR3 region has the DNA TGCAGTGCCTGGGGGGGGGAAGGGACTGAAGCTTTCTTT. Translation: CSAWGGEGTEAFF.

This clonotype was counted a few times. The V and J genes are TRBV20-1 and TRBJ2-3; no clear D. With 0 bases removed from V and 6 bases from J, the gap between germline ends came to 13 bases. The CDR3 extends over 14 amino acids. Germline CDR1 is DFQATT and CDR2 is SNEGSKA (reference sequence). Here the CDR3 reads CSARDSRSGDTQYF. The CDR3 nucleotides are TGCAGTGCTAGAGATTCCCGATCTGGGGATACGCAGTATTTT.

V and J are TRBV7-8 and TRBJ2-3; possible D gene TRBD1, 6 bases. Per the germline V gene, CDR1 is SGHVS and CDR2 is FQNEAQ. V was trimmed by 5 bases and J by 5 bases, leaving 20 bases between them. This CDR3 comprises 16 residues. The CDR3 DNA is TGTGCCAGCAGCCCCACCCAGGGGCGAGTTGAAGATACGCAGTATTTT. This sequence encodes CASSPTQGRVEDTQYF.

Only a few counts were recorded for this clonotype. The chain recombines TRBV11-2 with TRBJ1-1, with 8 nucleotides matching TRBD1. Germline lookup yields CDR1 SGHAT and CDR2 FQNNGV. Trimming removed 3 bases from V and 10 bases from J; junction bases left unmatched: 13. The CDR3 contains 15 residues. CDR3 sequence reads: CASSFRTGGESRAFF. CDR3 bases: TGTGCCAGCAGCTTTAGAACAGGGGGTGAGTCGAGAGCTTTCTTT.

This clonotype has only a few counts. V usage is TRBV7-9 and J usage is TRBJ2-1; 10 positions match TRBD2. Germline V lookup: CDR1 SEHNR, CDR2 FQNEAQ (reference sequence). Losses at the gene ends were 2 bases for V and 2 bases for J; bases not matched to a gene: 3. The CDR3 extends over 16 amino acids. The CDR3 region has the DNA TGTGCCAGCAGCTTATCCCTAGCGGGAGCCTACAATGAGCAGTTCTTC. It yields the protein CASSLSLAGAYNEQFF. The whole variable domain, remainder taken from reference TRBV7-9 and TRBJ2-1, is DTGVSQNPRHKITKRGQNVTFRCDPISEHNRLYWYRQTLGQGPEFLTYFQNEAQLEKSRLLSDRFSAERPKGSFSTLEIQRTEQGDSAMYLCASSLSLAGAYNEQFFGPGTRLTVL.

The rearrangement uses TRBV15 and TRBJ2-7; 9 bases map to TRBD2. In germline, CDR1 is LNHNV, CDR2 YYDKDF (reference sequence). CDR3 size: 15 residues. Losses at the gene ends were 6 bases for V and 3 bases for J; bases not matched to a gene: 9. As DNA, the CDR3 is TGTGCCACCAGGGTACAAGCGGGGGGACTCTACGAGCAGTACTTC. Translating it yields CATRVQAGGLYEQYF.